This T cell receptor beta chain derives from a study of identical twins. General observations from the study: It was cross-sectional statistical analysis, not following the same donors, that the conclusions relied on. Out-of-frame beta chain sequences displayed weaker excess sharing between twins. Reduced insertions were recorded for abundant cord blood beta clonotypes, with no such pattern in memory repertoires.

This clonotype was found a few times. Its antigen is unknown. MiXCR was run by TCRdb on the 5' RACE reads, yielding one entry per CDR3 protein. The profile shows nearly 900,000 distinct CDR3 sequences, around 12% of them singletons. The CDR3 has 16 residues. Germline V lookup: CDR1 LNHNV, CDR2 YYDKDF (reference sequence). The trim removed 3 bases at V and 8 bases at J, leaving 9 bases unmatched. This sample was shared with a second study, whose subject was yellow fever vaccine responses in identical twins. Turning to that study: After vaccination, twins' T cell response reportedly seemed partly convergent, partly personalized.

This receptor was taken from a woman aged 18-29 years in good health. This chain joins TRBV15 and TRBJ2-1, with 11 bases fitting TRBD2. The sample consisted of PBMCs. The CDR3 DNA is TGTGCCACCAGCAGTGCCAGACTAGCGGGAATCTATGAGCAGTTCTTC. Translated: CATSSARLAGIYEQFF.